This passage covers 18 T cell receptor beta chains from one sample sequenced in a study of T cells in Graves' hyperthyroidism and ophthalmopathy. TCR beta CDR3 sequences were amplified from RNA transcripts. The HTBI primer set served for first-round RT-PCR of the TCR CDR3. TCRdb independently ran MiXCR on the multiplex PCR reads; one entry per CDR3 protein. Of about 690,000 distinct CDR3 sequences detected, about 18% appear once; the ten largest clones hold around a sixth. Specimen: blood. The source of these receptors is a man aged 50 to 59 with Graves' hyperthyroidism.

The chain combines TRBV7-9 with TRBJ1-3; D not resolved. The V and J ends lost 5 bases and 0 bases respectively, with 11 bases between them. The CDR3 extends over 15 amino acids. Per the germline V gene, CDR1 is SEHNR and CDR2 is FQNEAQ (reference sequence). CDR3 loop: CASSTPVNSGNTIYF. The CDR3 nucleotides read TGTGCCAGCAGCACCCCGGTGAACTCTGGAAACACCATATATTTT.

This clonotype has a handful of counts. V and J are TRBV29-1 and TRBJ1-5, with unresolved D. The V and J ends lost 4 bases and 1 base respectively, with 5 bases between them. Per the germline V gene, CDR1 is SQVTM and CDR2 is ANQGSEA. This CDR3 contains 12 residues. CDR3 coding DNA: TGCAGCGTTGGGCGGAGCAATCAGCCCCAGCATTTT. As protein: CSVGRSNQPQHF.

This chain uses TRBV20-1 with TRBJ2-1; D not resolved. CDR1 DFQATT and CDR2 SNEGSKA come from the germline V gene (reference sequence). The V end was cut by 6 bases, the J end by 7 bases, with 19 bases between. The CDR3 has 14 amino acids. CDR3 DNA: TGCAGTGCCCTATTATGGCAAACGGCTAATGAGCAGTTCTTC. Residues: CSALLWQTANEQFF.

The J gene is TRBJ2-5, the V gene TRBV14, with 7 bases aligning to TRBD1. Per the germline V gene, CDR1 is SGHDN and CDR2 is FVKESK. The CDR3 spans 13 residues. Trimming took 7 bases from V and 5 from J; bases not matched to a gene: 7. This chain's CDR3 is CASKRQGDETQYF. As DNA, the CDR3 is TGTGCCAGCAAAAGACAGGGTGACGAGACCCAGTACTTC.

The V and J genes are TRBV20-1 and TRBJ1-5, with D unresolved. The V and J ends lost 5 bases and 0 bases respectively, with 8 bases between them. In germline, CDR1 is DFQATT, CDR2 SNEGSKA (reference sequence). This CDR3 is built from 13 residues. The CDR3 DNA is TGCAGTGCTTCGGACGGTAGCAATCAGCCCCAGCATTTT. Its translation is CSASDGSNQPQHF.

This clonotype appeared a single time. A much larger clonotype is one base distant, so this may be a read error. This chain joins TRBV11-2 and TRBJ2-7; D may be TRBD1 (6 bases). The germline V gene encodes CDR1 SGHAT and CDR2 FQNNGV. The CDR3 is 14 amino acids. The CDR3: CASSYRVLSIEQYF. As DNA, the CDR3 is TGTGCCAGCAGTTACAGGGTCCTGTCCATCGAGCAGTATTTC.

This clonotype was observed a few times. CDR3 residues: CASSVTGLGYTF. The CDR3 DNA sequence: TGTGCCAGCAGCGTTACAGGGTTAGGCTACACCTTC. The chain couples TRBV9 to TRBJ1-2; a possible D gene is TRBD1 (6 bases). This CDR3 region has 12 residues. V dropped 2 bases and J dropped 8 bases, with 10 bases sitting between them. The germline gives CDR1 SGDLS, CDR2 YYNGEE. The variable domain in full, with the rest retrieved from reference TRBV9 and TRBJ1-2, is DSGVTQTPKHLITATGQRVTLRCSPRSGDLSVYWYQQSLDQGLQFLIQYYNGEERAKGNILERFSAQQFPDLHSELNLSSLELGDSALYFCASSVTGLGYTFGSGTRLTVV.

The table lists this clonotype with many counts. V and J are TRBV20-1 and TRBJ2-1, with 10 bases aligning to TRBD2. V was clipped by 0 bases and J by 3 bases; unmatched bases: 8. The germline V gene encodes CDR1 DFQATT and CDR2 SNEGSKA (reference sequence). The CDR3 runs 17 residues. The CDR3 nucleotides read TGCAGTGCTAGAGATGGGCTAGCGGGAGTAAACTACAATGAGCAGTTCTTC. It codes for CSARDGLAGVNYNEQFF.

This clonotype was seen many times. This sequence joins TRBV27 and TRBJ2-7, with 11 bases matching TRBD2. In germline, CDR1 is MNHEY, CDR2 SMNVEV (reference sequence). This CDR3 has 15 residues. With V trimmed by 0 bases and J by 4 bases, 2 bases remained unmatched. CDR3 residues: CASSLSSSGRYEQYF. DNA for the CDR3: TGTGCCAGCAGTTTATCGTCTAGCGGGAGGTACGAGCAGTACTTC.

This clonotype was recorded at least ten times. The chain recombines TRBV6-5 with TRBJ1-1; 7 bases map to TRBD1. With V trimmed by 4 bases and J by 4 bases, 12 bases remained unmatched. The germline gives CDR1 MNHEY, CDR2 SVGAGI. CDR3 size: 16 residues. CDR3 bases: TGTGCCAGCAGTTCGGAAACAGGGGTGAGAAGCACTGAAGCTTTCTTT. The encoded protein is CASSSETGVRSTEAFF.

This clonotype was seen repeatedly, ten times or more. The chain uses TRBV12-3 or TRBV12-4 and TRBJ2-7, with a tentative D call TRBD2 (5 bases). V lost 3 bases and J lost 2, with 11 bases in between. The CDR3 is 14 amino acids. CDR3 DNA: TGTGCCAGCAGTTTCACGAGGGAAACCTACGAGCAGTACTTC. Protein: CASSFTRETYEQYF.

This clonotype has at least ten counts. This chain links TRBV20-1 with TRBJ1-5; 7 nucleotides match TRBD1. With V trimmed by 3 bases and J by 3 bases, 8 bases remained unmatched. Germline assignment: CDR1 DFQATT and CDR2 SNEGSKA (reference sequence). The CDR3 loop spans 15 amino acids. The CDR3 sequence: CSARGTVGNNQPQHF. CDR3 nucleotides: TGCAGTGCTAGGGGGACAGTGGGAAACAATCAGCCCCAGCATTTT.

Ten or more counts support this clonotype. The J gene is TRBJ2-5, the V gene TRBV7-2; TRBD2 aligns across 11 bases. This CDR3 has 17 residues. The trim removed 5 bases at V and 1 base at J, leaving 9 bases unmatched. Germline loops: CDR1 SGHTA, CDR2 FQGNSA. CDR3 sequence (DNA): TGTGCCAGCAGCCCACTACTAGCGGGAGTTGGCCAAGAGACCCAGTACTTC. Encoded protein: CASSPLLAGVGQETQYF.

J is TRBJ1-2 and V is TRBV2; weak D call: TRBD1 (5 bases). The CDR3 length is 15 residues. V gave up 8 bases and J gave up 4 bases, with 20 bases separating them. Germline loops: CDR1 SNHLY, CDR2 FYNNEI. The CDR3 coding sequence is TGTGCCAGCGTGGGGGACCCAGGATCCCTCTATGGCTACACCTTC. It yields the protein CASVGDPGSLYGYTF.

This clonotype appeared many times. The V call is TRBV12-3 or TRBV12-4, the J call TRBJ1-1; D not resolved. The CDR3 is 14 amino acids. Trimming removed 5 bases at V and 0 bases at J, with 10 bases between. CDR3 residues: CASSLTIMNTEAFF. CDR3 bases: TGTGCCAGCAGTCTCACTATTATGAACACTGAAGCTTTCTTT.

This clonotype was found a few times. CDR3 DNA sequence: TGTGCCAGCAGCCAGCGCCGGGTGGGCTACACCTTC. Its translation: CASSQRRVGYTF. V is TRBV5-4 and J is TRBJ1-2; unclear D gene. In germline, CDR1 is SGHNT, CDR2 YYREEE (reference sequence). V was clipped by 4 bases and J by 8 bases, with 12 bases between them. This CDR3 is 12 amino acids long.

This clonotype was detected ten times or more. The chain joins TRBV10-3 to TRBJ2-3, with unresolved D. The CDR3 spans 13 residues. V lost 2 bases and J 7 bases, leaving 10 bases between the germline ends. CDR1 is ENHRY, CDR2 SYGVKD, per germline. The chain's CDR3 is CAISEPSHYTQYF. The CDR3 nucleotides are TGTGCCATCAGTGAGCCCTCACACTATACGCAGTATTTT.

The V and J genes are TRBV3-1 and TRBJ1-6, with D hard to call. Trimming shortened V by 3 bases and J by 16 bases, and 13 bases separated the two germline ends. The CDR3 extends over 12 amino acids. Germline values: CDR1 LGHDT, CDR2 YNNKEL (reference sequence). CDR3 loop: CASSQPGIPLHF. The CDR3 DNA reads TGTGCCAGCAGCCAGCCTGGAATACCGCTCCACTTT.